The present T cell receptor (beta chain) was sequenced within a study of cytomegalovirus exposure and HLA in healthy donors (dated by TCRdb to the late 2010s). About the investigation overall: According to an earlier analysis of 587 of the donors, roughly 180 million T cells yielded 90 million to 140 million unique TCR beta sequences and 276 Gb of sequence data. Roughly 300 gigabases of sequencing data and 91 million or so unique TCR sequences made up an early release that covered under 750 HLA-typed donors. Of the approximately 400 genotyped donors, around 81% fell in the genetic ancestry cluster associated with self-reported Caucasian donors. The study aimed to test whether signatures of past pathogen exposure could be identified by cataloging public T cell receptors. The study used immunosequencing to profile the T cell repertoires of several hundred subjects and linked those repertoires to cytomegalovirus serostatus. A separate validation cohort of about 110 different subjects was used in addition to the approximately 610-subject first cohort. To predict cytomegalovirus infection status, the study combined high-throughput TCR immunosequencing, statistical association of individual TCRs with disease status, and machine learning. A later analysis re-analyzed previously published TCR beta repertoires from 666 donors and added high-resolution HLA genotyping to study TCR occurrence patterns. The later analysis used no new phenotypic data to find candidate immune exposures, relying instead on TCR beta sequences and their occurrence across donors. An earlier analysis of around 640 of the donors used high-throughput TCR beta sequencing to judge whether each TCR beta V gene segment behaved as functional or pseudogenic. Donor age, sex, ethnicity and CMV serostatus were collected together with the repertoire data. A later genetic analysis took genome-wide SNP genotypes for about three fifths of the 666 donors and used that subset as a discovery cohort. All discovery cohort repertoires had been generated on a single sequencing platform. Class I and class II HLA loci were covered by the typing at four-digit resolution. Typing coverage differed by locus: A, B, C, DRB1 and DQB1 were typed in roughly 629-630 donors, DQA1 in 522, DPA1 in some 570, and DPB1 in just under 480. Because of strong linkage in the cohort, five DR-DQ haplotypes were treated as single units for association and clustering. On average, over 200,000 unique TCR beta nucleotide sequences were sequenced per donor among a few hundred genotyped donors of the cohort, with about 19% of those sequences being non-productive. Results and caveats for the whole study, not just this receptor: A group of highly shared sequence variants was considered likely to be a technical artifact of the sequencing pipeline. The authors suggested that the approach could potentially be extended to other disease states and immunological phenotypes. Because the 87-base-pair reads could not distinguish some IMGT-functional V segments, including TRBV6-2 and TRBV6-3, those segments were excluded. Roughly uniform sequencing depth across donors was assumed in presence/absence analyses, although this assumption may not hold. Compared with the approximately 670-donor mean, donors in an Asian-associated ancestry cluster had fewer N-insertions in productive TCRs, according to a later genetic analysis. In a later analysis, around 17,000 TCR beta sequences were associated with specific HLA alleles at a false discovery rate of 0.05. Because counts were too low, roughly 18 rarely observed V segments, including chromosome 9 orphons, were left out of the earlier analysis of 500 to 650 of the donors. In the study, 150 to 200 TCR beta chains were listed as associated with cytomegalovirus. Linkage disequilibrium might explain the correlated functional status among segregating V segments, but an unknown experimental factor could not be excluded. A further reported finding was that TCR beta sequences accurately predicted the HLA-A and HLA-B alleles for most subjects in the first cohort. In a later analysis, HLA-associated TCR beta chains were found to be more clonally expanded and to have lower generation probabilities than equally common non-associated chains. Cytomegalovirus status was reported to be diagnosed by the classifier with high specificity and sensitivity in both the original and validation cohorts. In a later analysis, the rate of TCR association differed among HLA loci, with DRB1 alleles having the most associated TCRs and HLA-C alleles having the fewest. For the cohort, immune exposure information was limited to CMV serostatus. A few of the identified cytomegalovirus-associated TCR beta chains were confirmed in vitro to be specific for cytomegalovirus antigens. Across donors, most TCR sequences were observed very rarely, whereas some public TCRs were present in many individuals. HLA typing was unavailable for some donors at each locus, so association tests used only the typed subset. This cohort had only TCR beta chains sequenced, and the lack of alpha or paired-chain data limited which features could be detected. When HLA alleles, especially DR and DQ, strongly co-occurred, TCR associations were difficult to assign to individual alleles. In an earlier analysis of approximately 590 of the donors, most TCR beta V segments appeared in productive rearrangements about 90% or about 30% of the time, broadly matching IMGT annotations. Several of the top co-occurrence clusters appeared to be linked to parvovirus B19, influenza, CMV and Epstein-Barr virus, according to a later analysis. A later genetic analysis associated a missense DCLRE1C variant with V-gene and J-gene trimming of TCR beta chains, and an independent cohort replicated the association. A later analysis found that most CMV-associated TCR beta chains appeared HLA-restricted, with HLA associations seemingly driven largely by CMV exposure.

About this clone itself: The antigen this receptor binds is unknown. No base-level quality is on record; no much larger clone is a single base apart.

Trimming removed 3 bases from V and 0 bases from J, leaving 9 bases between the germline ends. The CDR3, from cysteine to phenylalanine, totals 15 residues. The sequence is cut down to CDR3 DNA, 45 bases in frame from base 1. Reading the germline V gene gives CDR1 MGHRA and CDR2 YSYEKL. The cohort consisted of 666 healthy bone marrow donors. Cohort members were all nominally healthy when sampled, although unrecorded immune exposures were likely present. The donor was CMV seronegative and was included in the group of a few hundred seronegative cohort members. Each donor provided a peripheral blood sample, and peripheral blood mononuclear cells were used for TCR beta sequencing. The Qiagen DNeasy Blood Extraction Kit was used to extract genomic DNA from the blood cell samples. Preparation of the library involved the immunoSEQ multiplex PCR assay. The multiplex PCR relied on a mix of 60 forward primers for TCR Vbeta segments and 13 reverse primers for TCR Jbeta segments. Amplification of the CDR3 region of rearranged TCR beta genes was performed with a multiplex PCR assay on genomic DNA. The Illumina HiSeq System was used to sequence the amplified TCR beta libraries as 87-base-pair reads. Per the authors' processing: A later analysis tallied 75 million to 95 million unique TCR beta chains across the 660 or so repertoires, and about 12 million of those chains were shared by two or more donors. Raw reads were error-corrected and collapsed into unique sequences by a nearest-neighbor algorithm in which closely related sequences were merged to remove PCR and sequencing errors. To assign V, D and J gene segments, CDR3 sequences were aligned to IMGT reference sequences. Each retained sequence needed at least a six-nucleotide match to both a V gene segment and a J gene segment. Rearrangements were called productive when the CDR3 lacked stop codons and stayed in frame with V and J; all others were non-productive. Following IMGT convention, CDR3 was defined as the stretch from the second conserved V-encoded cysteine up to the conserved J-encoded phenylalanine. Sequences without an unambiguous match to a single V gene segment were excluded from the earlier analysis of several hundred of the donors. An earlier analysis of a few hundred of the donors called V segments functional above 56.7% productive rearrangements and segregating when the between-donor standard deviation exceeded 5%. To diagnose cytomegalovirus status from the catalog of TCR beta chain sequences, a statistical classification framework was built. V and J gene assignment, in a later analysis, came from comparing TCR nucleotide sequences with IMGT/GENE-DB human TR gene sequences. In a later analysis, CDR3 sequences and most-parsimonious VDJ recombination scenarios were assigned using the TCRdist pipeline. In a later analysis, each TCR beta chain was defined by its CDR3 amino acid sequence together with its V-gene family, and reads without a unique V-gene family were excluded. A later analysis removed 592 highly shared, low-generation-probability nucleotide sequences to deal with suspected cross-contamination and a sequencing artifact. For each public chain, a later analysis derived a clonal expansion index from normalized ranks of inferred template counts within each repertoire. In a later analysis, generation probabilities were computed with a VDJ recombination model fitted to out-of-frame rearrangements, and the resulting probabilities were checked against IGoR. Hypergeometric tests were used in a later analysis to score TCR-TCR, TCR-HLA and TCR-CMV co-occurrence, with a repertoire-size bias correction applied to the TCR pairs. To estimate false discovery rates, a later analysis permuted the HLA or CMV assignments 20 times. In a later analysis, co-occurring TCRs were grouped using DBSCAN, and TCRdist sequence similarity was added for clustering within HLA-allele-positive subsets. For co-occurrence clustering, repertoires with fewer than 30,000 or more than 120,000 public chains were excluded, along with 4 to 6 repertoires with anomalous nucleotide sharing. What TCRdb holds here is the immuneACCESS table cut down to in-frame rearrangements. Part of the clones is not present; checked against another copy, under half of the missing clones reflect an unresolved V gene, and the others are unexplained. The V and J calls and the clone size are those of that table, but D and trimming were determined from the DNA. The sample table holds some 130,000 clones, of which 76% were seen once. 2.5% to 4% of the sample lies in the top ten.

This TCR came from a man aged 40-49 years in good health and CMV-seronegative. The chain is made from TRBV4-1 and TRBJ1-3, and possibly TRBD1, on 6 matching bases. The sample was PBMCs. The nucleotide sequence is TGCGCCAGCAGCCACCAGGGGAGCTCTGGAAACACCATATATTTT. Translated, it reads CASSHQGSSGNTIYF.